This T cell receptor (beta chain) is from a study of a mutant IDH1 vaccine in newly diagnosed glioma. Sequencing was performed with immunoSEQ multiplex PCR; in TCRdb, only in-frame clones are kept and a portion is missing. The data show about 34,000 clones, with approximately 87% seen just once and around 13% held by the top ten. In the case of this clone: No antigen is known for it.

Stated time point: week 47, end of study. Topical imiquimod was applied with each vaccine dose, which held 300 ug of mutant IDH1 20-mer peptide. The germline gives CDR1 SGHDN, CDR2 FVKESK. The CDR3 consists of 13 residues. Trimming shortened V by 6 bases and J by 0 bases, and 9 bases separated the two germline ends. The chain links TRBV14 to TRBJ2-7, with D possibly being TRBD2 (5 bases). This sample comprised PBMCs, obtained from a glioma patient whose treatment included an IDH1 peptide vaccine. The receptor comes from a woman under 40 with glioma. CDR3 protein: CASRTADSYEQYF. DNA of the CDR3: TGTGCCAGCAGAACAGCGGACTCCTACGAGCAGTACTTC.